The sequence of this T cell receptor (beta chain) was determined in a study of blood T cells in healthy people across ages. Combining a sample-barcoded 5' primer with a J-beta primer mix, a second PCR ran for about 7 to 11 cycles. Each CDR3 protein gets one entry after TCRdb re-called the 5' RACE reads with MiXCR. This table has about 1.8 million distinct CDR3 sequences, 49% appearing once. The CDR3 runs 13 residues. The trim removed 6 bases at V and 9 bases at J, leaving 8 bases unmatched. Per germline, CDR1 DFQATT and CDR2 SNEGSKA (reference sequence). The sample taken for sequencing was blood. This clonotype originated in a woman aged 35 to 49 in good health. This rearrangement joins TRBV20-1 to TRBJ1-6; 7 bases fit TRBD1. CDR3 bases: TGCAGTGCGAAGACAACAGGGGTTTCACCCCTCCACTTT. This encodes CSAKTTGVSPLHF.